These T cell receptor beta chains were read from a single sample in a study of Graves' ophthalmopathy and Graves' hyperthyroidism. Using its own MiXCR run on the multiplex PCR reads, TCRdb lists one record per CDR3 protein. The data hold about 500,000 distinct CDR3 sequences, with 35% to 40% observed a single time. Sequenced: peripheral blood or thyroid tissue (not recorded which). These receptors originate from an adult man with Graves' hyperthyroidism. Both conserved end residues are part of each CDR3. A D gene is named only where the DNA matches it firmly. Clone size appears in some rows only: once, few, many, or a class for an expanded clone.

CDR3 protein,CDR3 DNA,D gene,V gene,J gene,clone size
CASSYSPRDPGATNEKLFF,TGTGCCAGCAGTTACTCCCCGAGAGACCCTGGTGCAACTAATGAAAAACTGTTTTTT,.,TRBV6-6,TRBJ1-4,few
CASSDESNTGELFF,TGTGCCAGCAGTGACGAGTCGAACACCGGGGAGCTGTTTTTT,.,TRBV2,TRBJ2-2,.
CASSTRPEANTQYF,TGTGCCAGTTCAACTAGGCCCGAAGCGAATACGCAGTATTTT,.,TRBV9,TRBJ2-3,.
CASSRRTGPATNEKLFF,TGTGCCAGCAGCCGAAGGACAGGCCCTGCAACTAATGAAAAACTGTTTTTT,TRBD1,TRBV11-2,TRBJ1-4,many
CASSPGTGGIRSSPLHF,TGTGCCAGCTCACCAGGGACAGGGGGCATTCGAAGTTCACCCCTCCACTTT,TRBD1,TRBV18,TRBJ1-6,.
CASSSPRDSYGYTF,TGTGCCAGCAGTTCGCCTCGGGACAGCTATGGCTACACCTTC,TRBD1,TRBV25-1,TRBJ1-2,many
CATSDRGNQPQHF,TGTGCCACCAGTGACAGGGGCAACCAGCCCCAGCATTTT,.,TRBV24-1,TRBJ1-5,many
CASSTQYF,TGTGCCAGCAGCACCCAGTACTTC,.,TRBV7-9,TRBJ2-5,few
CSVESGRNYGYTF,TGCAGCGTTGAGTCAGGGCGTAACTATGGCTACACCTTC,.,TRBV29-1,TRBJ1-2,many
CSVQIGGITGELFF,TGCAGCGTTCAAATTGGGGGCATCACCGGGGAGCTGTTTTTT,.,TRBV29-1,TRBJ2-2,many
CASSQGLAATNEKLFF,TGTGCCAGCAGCCAGGGGCTAGCTGCAACTAATGAAAAACTGTTTTTT,.,TRBV11-2,TRBJ1-4,many
CASSVPAGGNEKLFF,TGTGCCAGTAGTGTACCCGCGGGGGGGAATGAAAAACTGTTTTTT,.,TRBV19,TRBJ1-4,few
CASSEGVDYGYTF,TGCGCCAGCAGCGAGGGCGTCGACTATGGCTACACCTTC,.,TRBV5-1,TRBJ1-2,many
CASSRILENTGELFF,TGTGCCAGCAGCCGGATCCTTGAGAACACCGGGGAGCTGTTTTTT,.,TRBV3-1,TRBJ2-2,few
CSVVLGNGYTF,TGCAGCGTTGTATTGGGGAATGGCTACACCTTC,.,TRBV29-1,TRBJ1-2,.
CSARDLWGQRNTEAFF,TGCAGTGCTAGAGACCTCTGGGGACAGAGGAACACTGAAGCTTTCTTT,TRBD1,TRBV20-1,TRBJ1-1,.
CASSRPGTGTYEQYF,TGTGCCAGCAGCCGTCCCGGGACAGGGACCTACGAGCAGTACTTC,TRBD1,TRBV7-8,TRBJ2-7,many
CASSMEGWGNQPQHF,TGTGCCAGTAGTATGGAAGGTTGGGGCAATCAGCCCCAGCATTTT,.,TRBV19,TRBJ1-5,few
CASSQGDQGSGYTF,TGTGCCAGCAGCCAAGGAGACCAGGGGTCTGGCTACACCTTC,.,TRBV7-4,TRBJ1-2,once
CASSQTSLWAVEQYF,TGTGCCAGCAGCCAGACTTCCCTATGGGCTGTGGAGCAGTACTTC,.,TRBV7-9,TRBJ2-7,many
CASSPRGGGNQPQHF,TGTGCCAGCAGTCCCCGGGGGGGCGGCAATCAGCCCCAGCATTTT,.,TRBV12-3/TRBV12-4,TRBJ1-5,many
CASSQVGSYEQYF,TGCGCCAGCAGCCAAGTGGGATCCTACGAGCAGTACTTC,.,TRBV4-1,TRBJ2-7,many
CASTLDTPDNSPLHF,TGTGCCAGCACCCTAGACACTCCAGATAATTCACCCCTCCACTTT,.,TRBV6-1,TRBJ1-6,many
CASSLAPGHSSYNEQFF,TGCGCCAGCAGCTTGGCCCCGGGACATAGCTCCTACAATGAGCAGTTCTTC,.,TRBV5-1,TRBJ2-1,.